This paragraph covers one T cell receptor beta chain sequence. These data are taken from a study of technical replicates of blood from a few donors. Produced via immunoSEQ multiplex PCR; TCRdb's table is partial and in-frame only. Of 75,000 to 90,000 clones listed, 85% to 95% are singletons. V gave up 5 bases and J gave up 1 base; unmatched junction bases: 4. This CDR3 comprises 14 residues. CDR1 and CDR2 (germline): LNHNV, YYDKDF (reference sequence). The chain uses TRBV15 and TRBJ1-1; TRBD1 aligns across 7 bases. This clonotype was sampled from a human donor in good health. The sequencing input was T cells isolated from PBMCs. CDR3 region: CATSLRQGNTEAFF. CDR3 DNA sequence: TGTGCCACCAGCCTCCGACAGGGGAACACTGAAGCTTTCTTT.